Sequencing of this T cell receptor (beta chain) was carried out in a study of blood T cell repertoires in COVID-19. Those who participated ranged in age from 18 to 89 years and resided in about two dozen US areas. This clone was seen more than once but under ten times. The CDR3 runs to 13 residues. The germline V gene has CDR1 LNHDA and CDR2 SQIVND (reference sequence). Trimming cost V 4 bases and J 5 bases; bases outside gene matches: 4. Sequenced by immunoSEQ multiplex PCR; TCRdb stores in-frame clones only, minus some. Counted here are approximately 250,000 clones, over 75% occurring once; the ten biggest clones make up about 1%.

Sequenced: PBMCs or T cells enriched from blood (not recorded which). This chain uses TRBV19 with TRBJ2-7, with 8 bases lining up with TRBD2. This sequence was found in a woman aged 25 to 39 who had recovered from COVID-19. Here the CDR3 DNA reads TGTGCCAGTAGTACGGGGGGGCCCAACGAGCAGTACTTC. Its protein is CASSTGGPNEQYF.